The rows below give T cell receptor beta chains drawn from one sample of a study of T cells in localized non-small cell lung cancer. Assay used: immunoSEQ multiplex PCR; TCRdb lists only in-frame clones, some missing. Of 45,000 or so clones in the sample, 91% were seen once. The source material was PBMCs, sampled before any cancer treatment. These receptors were taken from a woman aged 40 to 75 with stage II lung adenocarcinoma. CDR3s include the opening cysteine and the closing phenylalanine or tryptophan. The D gene is left open where the match is weak. A clone size is listed for some rows: how often the clone was seen (once, few, many), or a class if it is expanded.

d_call	clone_size	v_call	j_call	cdr3_aa	cdr3_nt
-	-	TRBV11-2	TRBJ1-3	CASSLTGSSSGNTIYF	TGTGCCAGCAGCTTGACAGGTTCGTCTTCTGGAAACACCATATATTTT
-	-	TRBV28	TRBJ1-4	CASRNTGNNEKLFF	TGTGCCAGCAGAAATACAGGGAATAATGAAAAACTGTTTTTT
-	once	TRBV11-2	TRBJ2-2	CASSLGSGGELFF	TGTGCCAGCAGCTTAGGGTCGGGGGGGGAGCTGTTTTTT
TRBD1	-	TRBV27	TRBJ2-6	CASRDRVSGANVLTF	TGTGCCAGCCGGGACAGGGTGTCTGGGGCCAACGTCCTGACTTTC
TRBD1	-	TRBV7-9	TRBJ1-4	CASSFGQGATTNEKLFF	TGTGCCAGCAGCTTCGGACAGGGGGCTACAACTAATGAAAAACTGTTTTTT
-	-	TRBV6-1	TRBJ1-4	CASTRQFGREKLFF	TGTGCCAGCACCCGCCAGTTCGGACGTGAAAAACTGTTTTTT
-	-	TRBV6-1	TRBJ1-2	CASSWTVGRSYTF	TGTGCCAGCAGTTGGACCGTGGGGAGAAGCTACACCTTC
TRBD2	-	TRBV7-8	TRBJ2-4	CASSLEGGSRDIQYF	TGTGCCAGCAGCTTAGAGGGCGGGAGCCGGGACATTCAGTACTTC
-	-	TRBV5-5	TRBJ2-3	CASSLWGEGAVDLTDTQYF	TGTGCCAGCAGCTTATGGGGCGAAGGGGCAGTGGATCTCACAGATACGCAGTATTTT
TRBD1	once	TRBV5-1	TRBJ1-2	CASSLEGAYGYTF	TGCGCCAGCAGCTTGGAGGGGGCGTATGGCTACACCTTC
-	medium-sized	TRBV18	TRBJ2-1	CASSPPGAVSYNEQFF	TGTGCCAGCTCACCACCAGGGGCAGTCTCCTACAATGAGCAGTTCTTC
TRBD1	-	TRBV2	TRBJ2-3	CASRLNRGDTQYF	TGTGCCAGCAGGCTCAACAGGGGCGATACGCAGTATTTT
-	-	TRBV7-2	TRBJ2-3	CASRKTFYTDTQYF	TGTGCCAGCAGGAAGACTTTCTACACAGATACGCAGTATTTT
-	-	TRBV28	TRBJ1-5	CASSLRRDQPQHF	TGTGCCAGCAGTCTCCGGAGGGATCAGCCCCAGCATTTT
TRBD1	-	TRBV7-2	TRBJ1-2	CASSLSGTAYGYTF	TGTGCCAGCAGCTTGTCCGGGACAGCCTATGGCTACACCTTC
TRBD2	-	TRBV6-7	TRBJ2-3	CASLHASGRSPTDTQYF	TGTGCCAGCCTCCACGCTAGCGGGAGATCCCCCACAGATACGCAGTATTTT
-	-	TRBV4-1	TRBJ2-2	CASSQAGQGTTTGELFF	TGCGCCAGCAGCCAAGCGGGGCAGGGGACGACCACCGGGGAGCTGTTTTTT
-	-	TRBV15	TRBJ2-5	CATSGRDGEETQYF	TGTGCCACCAGCGGCCGGGACGGCGAAGAGACCCAGTACTTC
-	-	TRBV7-8	TRBJ2-6	CASSRVGSGANVLTF	TGTGCCAGCAGCCGGGTGGGCTCTGGGGCCAACGTCCTGACTTTC
-	-	TRBV6-1	TRBJ1-5	CASSETRGATGQHF	TGTGCCAGCAGTGAAACCCGGGGGGCAACGGGCCAGCATTTT
-	-	TRBV6-1	TRBJ2-7	CASSDPFILSSYEQYF	TGTGCCAGCAGTGACCCCTTTATCCTTAGCTCCTACGAGCAGTACTTC
TRBD2	-	TRBV11-3	TRBJ2-2	CASSLFGFAGGTGELFF	TGTGCCAGCAGCTTATTCGGTTTTGCGGGGGGCACCGGGGAGCTGTTTTTT
TRBD2	-	TRBV5-4	TRBJ2-3	CASSLAVLAGDTDTQYF	TGTGCCAGCAGCTTGGCTGTACTAGCGGGGGACACAGATACGCAGTATTTT
-	-	TRBV5-1	TRBJ1-4	CASSRTDGGEKLFF	TGCGCCAGCAGCCGAACGGACGGGGGTGAAAAACTGTTTTTT
-	-	TRBV2	TRBJ1-5	CASREGTISNQPQHF	TGTGCCAGCAGGGAGGGGACAATTAGCAATCAGCCCCAGCATTTT
TRBD2	-	TRBV7-8	TRBJ2-7	CASSTPRREVSYEQYF	TGTGCCAGCAGTACCCCACGGCGGGAGGTATCCTACGAGCAGTACTTC
-	-	TRBV7-9	TRBJ2-3	CASSQNGLPGADTQYF	TGTGCCAGCAGCCAAAACGGACTACCGGGCGCAGATACGCAGTATTTT
-	once	TRBV18	TRBJ2-1	CASSPLAGSPFF	TGTGCCAGCTCACCATTGGCGGGTTCCCCGTTCTTC
TRBD2	-	TRBV27	TRBJ2-3	CASSLRGLAGDTQYF	TGTGCCAGCAGTTTAAGGGGACTAGCGGGAGATACGCAGTATTTT
-	-	TRBV5-1	TRBJ1-2	CASSPGDSTYGYTF	TGCGCCAGCAGCCCGGGGGATTCAACCTATGGCTACACCTTC
TRBD1	-	TRBV2	TRBJ1-1	CASPSPTGGVTEAFF	TGTGCCAGCCCTTCCCCCACAGGGGGGGTCACTGAAGCTTTCTTT
-	-	TRBV7-6	TRBJ1-1	CASSPYRGGTSEAFF	TGTGCCAGCAGCCCTTATAGGGGGGGAACAAGTGAAGCTTTCTTT
-	-	TRBV4-1	TRBJ2-3	CASSQVSGTHSTDTQYF	TGCGCCAGCAGCCAAGTAAGCGGGACACATAGCACAGATACGCAGTATTTT
-	-	TRBV5-1	TRBJ1-6	CASSLEGVGSPLHF	TGCGCCAGCAGCTTGGAGGGGGTTGGTTCACCCCTCCACTTT
-	-	TRBV18	TRBJ2-7	CASSPTRGYEQYF	TGTGCCAGCTCACCGACGAGGGGTTACGAGCAGTACTTC
-	-	TRBV18	TRBJ1-5	CASSRTTQLLSNQPQHF	TGTGCCAGCTCAAGGACTACTCAGCTTTTAAGCAATCAGCCCCAGCATTTT
TRBD1	once	TRBV14	TRBJ1-6	CASSLGQGFSPLHF	TGTGCCAGCAGCCTAGGACAGGGCTTTTCACCCCTCCACTTT
TRBD2	-	TRBV9	TRBJ2-3	CASSPGLAGEMQYF	TGTGCCAGCAGCCCGGGACTAGCGGGAGAAATGCAGTATTTT
TRBD2	-	TRBV6-4	TRBJ2-1	CASSLLAGGPDEQFF	TGTGCCAGCAGTTTACTAGCGGGGGGGCCCGATGAGCAGTTCTTC
-	-	TRBV7-8	TRBJ1-4	CASSLAARNEKLFF	TGTGCCAGCAGCTTAGCAGCCCGTAATGAAAAACTGTTTTTT
-	-	TRBV19	TRBJ2-7	CASSIGDYGTRTEQYF	TGTGCCAGTAGTATCGGGGATTACGGGACTCGGACCGAGCAGTACTTC
-	few	TRBV11-2	TRBJ1-1	CASSPTMNTEAFF	TGTGCCAGCAGTCCAACGATGAACACTGAAGCTTTCTTT